Below are 18 T cell receptor beta chains sequenced from a single sample in a study of blood T cells in healthy people across ages. The second PCR ran roughly 7 to 12 cycles with a sample-barcoded 5' primer and J-beta primers. Each CDR3 protein gets one entry after TCRdb re-called the 5' RACE reads with MiXCR. The sample carries hundreds of thousands of distinct CDR3 sequences, 20% to 25% recorded once. The sample taken for sequencing was blood. The receptors were gathered from a man aged 70-80 years in good health.

V usage is TRBV27 and J usage is TRBJ1-2; D call uncertain. The germline CDR1 and CDR2 sequences are MNHEY and SMNVEV (reference sequence). Trimming stripped 5 bases from V and 2 bases from J, with 12 bases between. This CDR3 is built from 14 residues. CDR3 in amino acids: CASSPTGRNYGYTF. In DNA, the CDR3 is TGTGCCAGCAGTCCCACCGGACGGAACTATGGCTACACCTTC.

This clonotype appeared a few times. The CDR3 coding sequence is TGTGCCAGCAGCTTCCTACCCGGGAACACTGAAGCTTTCTTT. Amino acids: CASSFLPGNTEAFF. The chain combines TRBV7-2 with TRBJ1-1, with no clear D. CDR1 SGHTA and CDR2 FQGNSA come from the germline V gene. The V gene lost 3 bases and the J gene lost 1 base, with 9 bases spanning the gap. The CDR3 runs to 14 residues.

In its sample, this clonotype was seen a few times. The V gene is TRBV2, the J gene TRBJ2-5; D possibly corresponds to TRBD1 (5 bases). CDR1 SNHLY and CDR2 FYNNEI come from the germline V gene. The CDR3 spans 14 residues. V was pared by 1 base and J by 4 bases, with 10 bases between. The CDR3 region is CASSEVGQGETQYF. CDR3 sequence (DNA): TGTGCCAGCAGTGAAGTAGGGCAGGGAGAGACCCAGTACTTC.

This clonotype was seen only a few times. The V call is TRBV5-4, the J call TRBJ2-7, with 9 bases fitting TRBD1. CDR1 and CDR2 (germline): SGHNT, YYREEE (reference sequence). The length of the CDR3 is 14 residues. Losses at the gene ends were 4 bases for V and 2 bases for J; bases not matched to a gene: 4. The chain's CDR3 is CASSRTGAPYEQYF. DNA of the CDR3: TGTGCCAGCAGCCGGACAGGGGCCCCCTACGAGCAGTACTTC. Full variable domain (rest looked up from reference TRBV5-4 and TRBJ2-7): ETGVTQSPTHLIKTRGQQVTLRCSSQSGHNTVSWYQQALGQGPQFIFQYYREEENGRGNFPPRFSGLQFPNYSSELNVNALELDDSALYLCASSRTGAPYEQYFGPGTRLTVT.

This clonotype was seen a single time. V and J are TRBV28 and TRBJ2-7, with D perhaps matching TRBD2 (6 bases). The CDR3 loop spans 16 amino acids. The germline gives CDR1 MDHEN, CDR2 SYDVKM. The ends were cut back, 5 bases at V and 2 bases at J, with 19 bases in the middle. The CDR3 region is CASSILGRTAPYEQYF. CDR3 DNA sequence: TGTGCCAGCAGTATTCTAGGGAGGACGGCGCCCTACGAGCAGTACTTC.

This clonotype was found many times. This chain links TRBV18 with TRBJ2-5, with 9 bases that match TRBD1. CDR1 is KGHSH and CDR2 is LQKENI in the germline V gene. V lost 0 bases and J lost 6; bases outside the gene matches: 2. This CDR3 has 14 amino acids. The CDR3: CASSPPGQGKTQYF. As DNA, the CDR3 is TGTGCCAGCTCACCACCGGGACAGGGAAAGACCCAGTACTTC.

The sample holds a few counts of this clonotype. This chain uses TRBV9 with TRBJ2-3, with a weak D call TRBD2 (5 bases). This CDR3 contains 14 residues. Germline values: CDR1 SGDLS, CDR2 YYNGEE. The V end was cut by 3 bases, the J end by 3 bases, with 11 bases between. The CDR3 nucleotides are TGTGCCAGCAGCGCACCCGAGGGAACAGATACGCAGTATTTT. Protein: CASSAPEGTDTQYF.

Only a few counts were recorded for this clonotype. The chain carries TRBV3-1 and TRBJ2-4, with no clear D. Germline V gene data show CDR1 as LGHDT and CDR2 as YNNKEL (reference sequence). The CDR3 totals 14 residues. The V end was cut by 1 base, the J end by 7 bases, with 11 bases between. In DNA form, the CDR3 reads TGTGCCAGCAGCCAAGCCGTTGTGGGGAACATTCAGTACTTC. Translated: CASSQAVVGNIQYF.

Only a few counts were recorded for this clonotype. The rearrangement joins TRBV20-1 to TRBJ2-7; D possibly uses TRBD1 or TRBD2 (6 bases each). CDR3 length equals 14 residues. The germline V and J ends were trimmed by 3 bases and 3 bases, with 15 bases remaining between them. Looked up from germline, CDR1 is DFQATT and CDR2 is SNEGSKA (reference sequence). CDR3 coding DNA: TGCAGTGCTAGCTTGCGGGACACGCACTACGAGCAGTACTTC. Translating it yields CSASLRDTHYEQYF.

The chain carries TRBV15 and TRBJ2-2; 9 bases map to TRBD1. CDR1 is LNHNV, CDR2 YYDKDF, per germline (reference sequence). V lost 5 bases to trimming and J lost 1 base; unmatched junction nucleotides: 5. This CDR3 is 16 amino acids long. CDR3 sequence reads: CATSSYRGQNTGELFF. The CDR3, as DNA: TGTGCCACCAGCTCATACAGGGGGCAGAACACCGGGGAGCTGTTTTTT.

This clonotype has just a few counts. The chain combines TRBV10-3 with TRBJ2-1; 7 nucleotides line up with TRBD1. The CDR3 contains 14 residues. Germline CDR1 reads ENHRY; CDR2 reads SYGVKD. Trimming removed 3 bases from V and 7 bases from J; junction bases left unmatched: 6. The CDR3 sequence: CAISESQGRNEQFF. Written as DNA, the CDR3 is TGTGCCATCAGTGAATCACAGGGGAGAAATGAGCAGTTCTTC.

A few counts support this clonotype. This chain connects TRBV6-2 or TRBV6-3 to TRBJ2-5; D is possibly TRBD1 (6 bases). The CDR3 sequence is 11 residues long. The V end was cut by 8 bases, the J end by 11 bases, with 15 bases between. Germline lookup yields CDR1 MNHEY and CDR2 SVGEGT. CDR3 sequence (DNA): TGTGCCAGCCGACAGGTGAATGGGCAGTACTTC. Protein product: CASRQVNGQYF.

Only a few counts were recorded for this clonotype. J is TRBJ1-6 and V is TRBV5-1, with 9 bases matching TRBD1. J lost 0 bases, V lost 4 bases, and 11 bases had no gene match. Germline V CDR1 and CDR2: SGHRS, YFSETQ. CDR3 size: 19 residues. The CDR3 sequence: CASSPCLQGASSYNSPLHF. CDR3 DNA sequence: TGCGCCAGCAGCCCTTGCCTACAGGGGGCGAGCTCCTATAATTCACCCCTCCACTTT.

This clonotype appeared a few times. The chain carries TRBV5-1 and TRBJ2-1; 11 positions match TRBD2. Per germline, CDR1 SGHRS and CDR2 YFSETQ. CDR3 length equals 17 residues. The V gene end was trimmed by 0 bases and the J gene end by 4 bases; junction bases not matched to a gene: 6. CDR3 amino acids: CASSLGGGLAEYNEQFF. The CDR3 bases are TGCGCCAGCAGCTTGGGAGGGGGACTAGCGGAGTACAATGAGCAGTTCTTC.

This clonotype has only a few counts. This sequence joins TRBV27 and TRBJ2-5; D gene uncertain. Germline V CDR1 and CDR2: MNHEY, SMNVEV (reference sequence). Trimming cost V 7 bases and J 2 bases, with 17 bases left between them. There are 15 residues in the CDR3. The CDR3 here is CASTSSGFPQETQYF. In DNA, the CDR3 is TGTGCCAGCACCTCATCAGGCTTTCCTCAAGAGACCCAGTACTTC.

There are many counts of this clonotype. This sequence joins TRBV24-1 and TRBJ2-5; 7 bases match TRBD1. The CDR3 covers 13 residues. Unmatched junction bases numbered 10, after V lost 9 bases and J lost 7 bases. Germline CDR1 reads KGHDR; CDR2 reads SFDVKD. The CDR3: CATGTENLRTQYF. CDR3 DNA sequence: TGTGCCACCGGGACAGAGAACCTAAGGACCCAGTACTTC.

Only a few counts were recorded for this clonotype. This chain uses TRBV20-1 with TRBJ1-1; D is unclear. Germline values: CDR1 DFQATT, CDR2 SNEGSKA (reference sequence). The CDR3 covers 13 residues. Trimming took 2 bases from V and 1 from J, leaving 8 bases between them. CDR3 sequence: CSARNPQNTEAFF. The CDR3 nucleotides are TGCAGTGCTAGAAATCCCCAGAACACTGAAGCTTTCTTT.

CDR3 nucleotides: TGCAGCGTCGGACTTAGCCGCTCTGGAAACACCATATATTTT. It translates to CSVGLSRSGNTIYF. The J gene is TRBJ1-3, the V gene TRBV29-1, with D uncertain. CDR3 size: 14 residues. From germline, CDR1 is SQVTM and CDR2 ANQGSEA. V lost 6 bases to trimming and J lost 0 bases, with 12 bases between them.